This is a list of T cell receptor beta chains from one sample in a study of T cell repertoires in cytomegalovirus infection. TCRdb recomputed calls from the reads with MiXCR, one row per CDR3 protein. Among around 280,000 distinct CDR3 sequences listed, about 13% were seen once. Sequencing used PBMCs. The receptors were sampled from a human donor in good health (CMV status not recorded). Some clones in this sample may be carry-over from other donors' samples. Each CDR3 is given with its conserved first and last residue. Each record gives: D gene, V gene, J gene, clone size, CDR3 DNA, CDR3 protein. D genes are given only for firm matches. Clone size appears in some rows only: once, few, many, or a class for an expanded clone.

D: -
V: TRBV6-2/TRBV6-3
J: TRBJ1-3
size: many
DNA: TGTGCCAGCAGTTCTGGGGCGCGTACCGACACCATATATTTT
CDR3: CASSSGARTDTIYF

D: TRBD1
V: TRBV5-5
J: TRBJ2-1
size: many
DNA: TGTGCCAGCAGCGACCGGACAGGGAAGGGTACCAATGAGCAGTTCTTC
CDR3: CASSDRTGKGTNEQFF

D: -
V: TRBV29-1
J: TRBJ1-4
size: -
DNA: TGCAGCGTTGAGGGACAACCTAATGAAAAACTGTTTTTT
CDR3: CSVEGQPNEKLFF

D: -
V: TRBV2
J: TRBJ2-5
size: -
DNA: TGTGCCAGCAGTGAACTCAGTGAAGAGACCCAGTACTTC
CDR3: CASSELSEETQYF

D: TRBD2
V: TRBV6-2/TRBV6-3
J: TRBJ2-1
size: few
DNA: TGTGCCAGCAGCTTCCTAGCGGGGGGGAGCAATGAGCAGTTCTTC
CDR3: CASSFLAGGSNEQFF

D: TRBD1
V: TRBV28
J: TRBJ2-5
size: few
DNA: TGTGCCAGTCAAGCTGGGACAGGGAAAGAGACCCAGTACTTC
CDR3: CASQAGTGKETQYF

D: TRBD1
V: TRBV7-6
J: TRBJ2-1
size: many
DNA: TGTGCCAGCAGCTTTCCACCGGGACAGGGCTCCTACAATGAGCAGTTCTTC
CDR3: CASSFPPGQGSYNEQFF

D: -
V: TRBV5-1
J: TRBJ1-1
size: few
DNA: TGCGCCAGCAGCCTAGACCCAGGGGAACGCACTGAAGCTTTCTTT
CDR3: CASSLDPGERTEAFF

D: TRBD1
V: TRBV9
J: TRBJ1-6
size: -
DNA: TGTGCCAGCAGCGGAACGACAGGGAGGGATTCACCCCTCCACTTT
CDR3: CASSGTTGRDSPLHF

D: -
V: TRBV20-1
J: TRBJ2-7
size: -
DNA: TGCAGTGCCCCAGCGTCGAGCTCCTACGAGCAGTACTTC
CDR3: CSAPASSSYEQYF

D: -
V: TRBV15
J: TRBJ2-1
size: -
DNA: TGTGCCACCAGCAGAGATCAGTTCGACAATGAGCAGTTCTTC
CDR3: CATSRDQFDNEQFF

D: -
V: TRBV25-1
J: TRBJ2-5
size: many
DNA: TGTGCCAGCAGTGAATCCTTGACAGGAGAAGAGACCCAGTACTTC
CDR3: CASSESLTGEETQYF

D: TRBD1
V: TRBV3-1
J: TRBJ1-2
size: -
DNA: TGTGCCAGCTCCGGGACAGCAGGCGATGGCTACACCTTC
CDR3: CASSGTAGDGYTF

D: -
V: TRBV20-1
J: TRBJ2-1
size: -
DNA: TGCAGTGCAGGCACTAGCACTGAGCAGTTCTTC
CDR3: CSAGTSTEQFF

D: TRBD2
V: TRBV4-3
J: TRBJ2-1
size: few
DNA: TGCGCCAGCAGCCGGGGGACTAGCGGACCCTACAATGAGCAGTTCTTC
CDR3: CASSRGTSGPYNEQFF

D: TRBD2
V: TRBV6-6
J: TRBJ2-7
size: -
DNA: TGTGCCAGCTGCCAAAGACCGGGACTAGCGGGAAACGAGCAGTACTTC
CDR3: CASCQRPGLAGNEQYF

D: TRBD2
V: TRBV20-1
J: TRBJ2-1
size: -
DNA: TGCAGTGCCTCTCCTTTACTAGCGGGGGGGGGCAATGAGCAGTTCTTC
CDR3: CSASPLLAGGGNEQFF

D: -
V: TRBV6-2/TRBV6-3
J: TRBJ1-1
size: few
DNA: TGTGCCAGCAGGGAAACGAACACTGAAGCTTTCTTT
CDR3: CASRETNTEAFF

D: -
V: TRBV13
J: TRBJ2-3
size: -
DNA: TGTGCCAGCAGCTTATACGAGGGGGGGCCTCAAGATACGCAGTATTTT
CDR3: CASSLYEGGPQDTQYF

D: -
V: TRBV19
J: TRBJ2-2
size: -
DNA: TGTGCCAGTAGTACCTACACAGGGCGGGGGACCGGGGAGCTGTTTTTT
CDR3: CASSTYTGRGTGELFF

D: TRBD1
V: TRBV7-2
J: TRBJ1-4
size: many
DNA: TGTGCCAGCAGACCTACAGGGGTTACTAATGAAAAACTGTTTTTT
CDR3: CASRPTGVTNEKLFF

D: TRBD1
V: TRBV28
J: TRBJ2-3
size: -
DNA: TGTGCCAGCAGTTTGAGACAGGGGGTGGGAGATACGCAGTATTTT
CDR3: CASSLRQGVGDTQYF

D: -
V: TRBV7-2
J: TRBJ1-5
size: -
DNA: TGTGCCAGCAGCTTAGAGGGCAACCCTAGCAATCAGCCCCAGCATTTT
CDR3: CASSLEGNPSNQPQHF

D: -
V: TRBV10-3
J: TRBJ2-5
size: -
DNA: TGTGCCATCAGTGCGGAGGGTCTAGAGACAGAGACCCAGTACTTC
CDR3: CAISAEGLETETQYF

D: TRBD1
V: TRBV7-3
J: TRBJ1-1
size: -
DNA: TGTGCCAGCAGCTTAACCCCAGGGGGAGACACTGAAGCTTTCTTT
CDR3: CASSLTPGGDTEAFF

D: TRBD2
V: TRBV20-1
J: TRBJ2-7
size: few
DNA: TGCAGTGGCACTAGCGGGAGGGATTTGGGGGAGCAGTACTTC
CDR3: CSGTSGRDLGEQYF

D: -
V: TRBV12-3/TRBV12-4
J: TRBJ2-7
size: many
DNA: TGTGCCAGCAAGCCTGACGACTCCTACGAGCAGTACTTC
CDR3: CASKPDDSYEQYF

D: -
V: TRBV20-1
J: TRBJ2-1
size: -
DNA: TGCAGTGCTCCACGACGGACTGAGAGGGAGCAGTTCTTC
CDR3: CSAPRRTEREQFF

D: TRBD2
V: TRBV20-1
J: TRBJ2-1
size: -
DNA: TGCAGTGCTAGTGGCGGGAGGGGAGGGGGTTACAATGAGCAGTTCTTC
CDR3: CSASGGRGGGYNEQFF

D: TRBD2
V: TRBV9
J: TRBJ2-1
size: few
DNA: TGTGCCAGCAGCGCCTCGGGAGGCCTCCCGCTCTTC
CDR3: CASSASGGLPLF

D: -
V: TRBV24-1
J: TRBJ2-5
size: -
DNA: TGTGCCACCAGTACTCCAGGACGAGAGACCCAGTACTTC
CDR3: CATSTPGRETQYF